This passage covers 9 T cell receptor beta chains from one sample sequenced in a study of T cells in women clearing cervical HPV infection. Repertoires were generated with immunoSEQ multiplex PCR, while TCRdb's copy carries only in-frame clones and drops some. The sample table includes about 35,000 clones. Sequenced material: blood buffy coat. These TCRs come from a woman aged 18-70 years with a cervical HPV16 infection that either progressed to CIN3+ or cleared (not recorded which).

CDR3 sequence reads: CSAREARGTHQETQYF. The DNA read from the CDR3 is TGCAGTGCTAGAGAGGCGCGGGGGACACACCAAGAGACC. V and J are TRBV20-1 and TRBJ2-5; tentatively, D is TRBD2 (7 bases). The CDR3 extends 3 residues past the end of the read, so its final part is completed from the germline J gene. CDR1 and CDR2 (germline): DFQATT, SNEGSKA (reference sequence). The V end was cut by 0 bases, the J end by 0 bases, with 14 bases between. The CDR3 is 16 amino acids.

Remarks on this clone: The read ends 3 residues before the CDR3 terminus; that terminus is restored from the germline J gene. The chain combines TRBV5-6 with TRBJ2-1; possibly TRBD2 for D (5 bases). The V and J ends lost 4 bases and 9 bases respectively, with 8 bases between them. CDR3 length: 11 amino acids. The germline V gene has CDR1 SGHDT and CDR2 YYEEEE. CDR3 DNA (partial): TGTGCCAGCAGCCAAACTAGTGAG. Protein sequence: CASSQTSE. From start to end, the CDR3 is CASSQTSEQFF.

About this clone: The read gets to within 3 residues of the CDR3 end, and the germline J gene fills in the rest. The gene calls are TRBV5-1 and TRBJ1-1; 7 bases agree with TRBD1. V gave up 0 bases and J gave up 5 bases; unmatched junction bases: 7. Germline CDR1 and CDR2: SGHRS and YFSETQ. The CDR3 loop spans 15 amino acids. CDR3 DNA (partial): TGCGCCAGCAGCTTGGAGGAGGGGGCGTATACTGAA. This codes for CASSLEEGAYTE. The full CDR3 sequence reads CASSLEEGAYTEAFF.

Worth noting for this clone: Read coverage stops 3 residues before the CDR3 terminus; the germline J gene supplies the remainder. The chain couples TRBV5-5 to TRBJ2-2; D gene ambiguous. The CDR3 runs 14 residues. Per the germline V gene, CDR1 is SGHKS and CDR2 is YYEKEE (reference sequence). The CDR3 reads CASSFWLLNEKLFF. Partial CDR3 DNA: TGTGCCAGCAGCTTTTGGCTCCTTAATGAAAAG. Together with reference TRBV5-5 and TRBJ2-2, the CDR3 gives the full variable domain: DAGVTQSPTHLIKTRGQQVTLRCSPISGHKSVSWYQQVLGQGPQFIFQYYEKEERGRGNFPDRFSARQFPNYSSELNVNALLLGDSALYLCASSFWLLNEKLFFGEGSRLTVL.

About this clone itself: The read ends 3 residues shy of where the CDR3 ends; the end is completed using the germline J gene. Other nucleotide sequences in the sample specify the same CDR3. The chain has TRBV11-2 and TRBJ2-3, with 7 bases identical to TRBD1. The CDR3 extends over 14 amino acids. V gave up 5 bases and J gave up 1 base; unmatched junction bases: 3. Per germline, CDR1 SGHAT and CDR2 FQNNGV. CDR3 region: CASSPGTGTDTQYF. The covered CDR3 bases are TGTGCCAGCAGCCCCGGGACAGGCACAGATACG.

Remarks on this clone: The observed sequence ends 3 residues before the CDR3 terminus, with the missing tail filled in from the germline J gene. The chain recombines TRBV6-4 with TRBJ1-6, with 9 bases that match TRBD1. Trimming removed 5 bases from V and 10 bases from J; junction bases left unmatched: 9. Germline loops: CDR1 MRHNA, CDR2 SNTAGT. The length of the CDR3 is 15 residues. The part of the CDR3 DNA that was read is TGTGCCAGCAGTCTAGAACAGGGGGCGGGATCACCC. It encodes CASSLEQGAGSP. The whole CDR3 sequence is CASSLEQGAGSPLHF.

A word on this clone: Read coverage stops 3 residues before the CDR3 terminus; the germline J gene supplies the remainder. This chain links TRBV9 with TRBJ1-1; D is undetermined. V was cut by 2 bases and J by 6 bases, with 8 bases left in between. This CDR3 has 12 amino acids. Germline-derived CDR1 and CDR2 are SGDLS and YYNGEE. The CDR3 DNA, read in part, is TGTGCCAGCAGCGTTGGAGGGTCTGAA. Its protein is CASSVGGSE. The whole CDR3 is CASSVGGSEAFF.

With respect to this clone: The CDR3 end lies 3 residues beyond the end of the read and is filled in from the germline J gene. The chain employs TRBV10-3 and TRBJ2-1, with D tentatively TRBD2 (5 bases). CDR1 and CDR2 (germline): ENHRY, SYGVKD. The CDR3 sequence is 16 residues long. Between the trimmed V and J ends, which lost 9 bases and 7 bases, there was a span of 25 bases. Incomplete CDR3 DNA: TGTGCCATAGCCGACTTCGGAGGTCCCACTTTGAATGAG. Translating gives CAIADFGGPTLNE. The whole CDR3 sequence is CAIADFGGPTLNEQFF.

Details on this clone: The CDR3 extends 3 residues past the end of the read, so its final part is completed from the germline J gene. This chain links TRBV5-4 with TRBJ1-1; 7 nucleotides line up with TRBD1. CDR1 and CDR2 (germline): SGHNT, YYREEE (reference sequence). The CDR3 consists of 15 residues. Losses at the gene ends were 3 bases for V and 5 bases for J; bases not matched to a gene: 10. CDR3: CASSWEGARGTEAFF. CDR3 bases read: TGTGCCAGCAGCTGGGAGGGGGCAAGGGGAACTGAA.